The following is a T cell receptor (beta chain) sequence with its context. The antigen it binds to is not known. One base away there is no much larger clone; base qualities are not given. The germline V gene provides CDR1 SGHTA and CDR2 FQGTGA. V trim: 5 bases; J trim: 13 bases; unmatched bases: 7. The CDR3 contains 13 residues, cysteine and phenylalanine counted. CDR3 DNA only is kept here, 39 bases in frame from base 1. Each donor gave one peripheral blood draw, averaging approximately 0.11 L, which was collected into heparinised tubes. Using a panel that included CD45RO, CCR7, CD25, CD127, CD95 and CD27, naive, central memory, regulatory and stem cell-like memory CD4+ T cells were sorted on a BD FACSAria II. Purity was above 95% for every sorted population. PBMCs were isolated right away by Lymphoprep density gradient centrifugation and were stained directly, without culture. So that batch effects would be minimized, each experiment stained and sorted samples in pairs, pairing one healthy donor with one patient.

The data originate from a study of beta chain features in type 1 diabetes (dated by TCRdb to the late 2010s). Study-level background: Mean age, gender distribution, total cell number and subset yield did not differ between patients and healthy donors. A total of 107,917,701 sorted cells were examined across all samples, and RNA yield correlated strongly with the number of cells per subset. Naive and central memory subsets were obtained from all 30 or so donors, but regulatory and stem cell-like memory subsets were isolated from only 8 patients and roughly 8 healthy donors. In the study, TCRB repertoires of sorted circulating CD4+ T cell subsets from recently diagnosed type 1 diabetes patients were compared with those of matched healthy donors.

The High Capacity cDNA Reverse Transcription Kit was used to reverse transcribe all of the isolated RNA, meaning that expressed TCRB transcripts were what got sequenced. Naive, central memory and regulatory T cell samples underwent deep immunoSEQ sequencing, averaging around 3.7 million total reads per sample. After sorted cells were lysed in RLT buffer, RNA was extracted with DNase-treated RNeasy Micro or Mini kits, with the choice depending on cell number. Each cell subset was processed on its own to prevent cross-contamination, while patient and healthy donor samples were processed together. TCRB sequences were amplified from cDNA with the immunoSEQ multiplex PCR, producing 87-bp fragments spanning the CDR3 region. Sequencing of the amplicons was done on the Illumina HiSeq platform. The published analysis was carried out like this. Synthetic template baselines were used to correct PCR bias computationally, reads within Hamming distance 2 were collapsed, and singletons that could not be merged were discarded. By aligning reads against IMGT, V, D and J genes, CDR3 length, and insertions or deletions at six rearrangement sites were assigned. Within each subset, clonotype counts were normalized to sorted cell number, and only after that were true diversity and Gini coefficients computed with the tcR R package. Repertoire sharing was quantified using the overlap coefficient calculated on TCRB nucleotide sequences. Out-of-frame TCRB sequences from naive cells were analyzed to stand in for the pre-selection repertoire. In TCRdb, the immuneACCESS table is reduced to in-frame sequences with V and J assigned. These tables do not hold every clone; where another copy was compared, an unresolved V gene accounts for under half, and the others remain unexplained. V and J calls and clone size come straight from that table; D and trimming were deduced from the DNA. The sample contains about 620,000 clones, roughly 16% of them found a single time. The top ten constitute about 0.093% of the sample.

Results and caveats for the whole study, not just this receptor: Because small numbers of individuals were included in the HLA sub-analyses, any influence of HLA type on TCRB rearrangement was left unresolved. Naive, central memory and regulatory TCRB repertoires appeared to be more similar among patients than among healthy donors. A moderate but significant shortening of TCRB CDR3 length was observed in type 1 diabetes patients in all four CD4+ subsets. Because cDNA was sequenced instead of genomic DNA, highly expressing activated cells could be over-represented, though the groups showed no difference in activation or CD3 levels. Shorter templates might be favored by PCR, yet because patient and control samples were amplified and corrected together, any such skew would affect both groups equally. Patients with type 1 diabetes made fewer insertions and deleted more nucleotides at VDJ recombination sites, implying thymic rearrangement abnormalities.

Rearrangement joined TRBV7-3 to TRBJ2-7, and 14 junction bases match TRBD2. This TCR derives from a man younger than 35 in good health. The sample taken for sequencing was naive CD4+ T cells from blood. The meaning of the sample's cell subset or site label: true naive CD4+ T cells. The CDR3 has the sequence CASSRGTSGSKYF. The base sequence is TGTGCCAGCAGCCGAGGGACTAGCGGGAGCAAATACTTC.